The rows below give T cell receptor beta chains drawn from one sample of a study of T cell responses to AZD1222 COVID-19 vaccine. The repertoire was sequenced with immunoSEQ multiplex PCR; TCRdb's copy has only in-frame clones and lacks some. Among 45,000 to 60,000 clones listed, around 85% were seen once. Sequenced here: peripheral blood, sampled on day 0 of AZD1222 vaccination. These receptors all stem from an adult in good health. Each CDR3 is given with its conserved first and last residue. D genes are given only for firm matches. A clone size is listed for some rows: how often the clone was seen (once, few, many), or a class if it is expanded.

>NA|TRBV28|TRBJ1-6|NA
TGTGCCAGCAGTCCTGGAGTCTATAATTCACCCCTCCACTTT
CASSPGVYNSPLHF
>NA|TRBV3-1/TRBV3-2|TRBJ2-5|NA
TGTGCCAGCAGCCAAGGGGGCGAGACCCAGTACTTC
CASSQGGETQYF
>TRBD1|TRBV5-1|TRBJ1-6|few
TGCGCCAGCCGGGACAGTTATTCACCCCTCCACTTT
CASRDSYSPLHF
>NA|TRBV5-5|TRBJ1-5|NA
TGTGCCAGCAGCTTTAGAGAGGTCGGCAATCAGCCCCAGCATTTT
CASSFREVGNQPQHF
>NA|TRBV6-5|TRBJ2-3|NA
TGTGCCAGCAGTTACTCAGGGGCGCAAGATACGCAGTATTTT
CASSYSGAQDTQYF
>TRBD2|TRBV5-4|TRBJ2-5|NA
TGTGCCAGCAGCTTGGGGACTAGCGGGAGCGAGACCCAGTACTTC
CASSLGTSGSETQYF
>NA|TRBV7-9|TRBJ2-3|NA
TGTGCCAGCAGCTTAAAGATCTCCACAGATACGCAGTATTTT
CASSLKISTDTQYF
>NA|TRBV7-9|TRBJ1-2|few
TGTGCCAGCAGAGGAGACCAGGGCTCTGGCTACACCTTC
CASRGDQGSGYTF
>TRBD1|TRBV19|TRBJ2-3|NA
TGTGCCAGTAGTCGAACGACAGGGCGTCTATCAGATACGCAGTATTTT
CASSRTTGRLSDTQYF
>TRBD1|TRBV28|TRBJ1-2|NA
TGTGCCAGCGTTGAGACAGGGCCGGGCTATGGCTACACCTTC
CASVETGPGYGYTF
>TRBD2|TRBV4-2|TRBJ2-5|NA
TGTGCCAGCAGCCAAGAGTTTGGACTAGCGGGGAAAGAGACCCAGTACTTC
CASSQEFGLAGKETQYF
>NA|TRBV5-6|TRBJ1-5|NA
TGTGCCAGCAGCTTGTTACAGGGCCCCGGAGGGCCCCAGCATTTT
CASSLLQGPGGPQHF
>TRBD2|TRBV19|TRBJ2-1|NA
TGTGCCAGTAGTATGGGAACTAGCGGGAGGCTTGAGCAGTTCTTC
CASSMGTSGRLEQFF
>TRBD1|TRBV7-3|TRBJ2-2|NA
TGTGCCAGCAGCTTCCTGGGACAGACGAACACCGGGGAGCTGTTTTTT
CASSFLGQTNTGELFF
>NA|TRBV6-6|TRBJ1-3|NA
TGTGCCAGCAGTTCTAGACAGGCGCGCGGAAACACCATATATTTT
CASSSRQARGNTIYF
>TRBD2|TRBV7-9|TRBJ2-1|NA
TGTGCCAGCAGCCCGGTAGCGGGAGAGTCCAATGAGCAGTTCTTC
CASSPVAGESNEQFF
>NA|TRBV6-4|TRBJ2-3|NA
TGTGCCAGCAGTGCGGCTAGCACAGATACGCAGTATTTT
CASSAASTDTQYF
>NA|TRBV7-2|TRBJ2-5|NA
TGTGCCAGCAGCTCGACCCTCACGGGACGCCAAGAGACCCAGTACTTC
CASSSTLTGRQETQYF
>TRBD2|TRBV4-3|TRBJ2-5|NA
TGCGCCAGCAGCCAAGAAGTCCATCTAGCGGGGAAAGAGACCCAGTACTTC
CASSQEVHLAGKETQYF